This entry lists 26 T cell receptor beta chains sequenced from one sample in a study of T cell repertoires in cytomegalovirus infection. TCRdb passed the reads through MiXCR, listing each CDR3 protein once. The repertoire consists of under 300,000 distinct CDR3 sequences, with roughly a fifth occurring once and the leading ten covering roughly a fifth. Their antigen targets remain unknown. The specimen comprised cultured PBMCs, sampled from culture after CMV antigen stimulation. Receptors originate from a human donor in good health (CMV status not recorded). Some clones in this sample may be carry-over from other donors' samples.

Worth noting for this clonotype: A much bigger clone sits one base away, suggesting this may be a read error. The chain employs TRBV7-2 and TRBJ2-5; TRBD1 is a possible D gene (5 bases). The germline V gene encodes CDR1 SGHTA and CDR2 FQGNSA. Trimming took 6 bases from V and 4 from J, leaving 15 bases between them. This CDR3 contains 14 residues. The CDR3 sequence: CASRSTGRGETQYF. For the CDR3, the DNA is TGTGCCAGCAGATCAACAGGACGAGGAGAGACCCAGTACTTC.

This clonotype rates as medium-sized (0.01 to 0.1%). The rearrangement uses TRBV12-3 or TRBV12-4 and TRBJ2-7; TRBD1 agrees at 8 bases. This CDR3 region has 15 residues. The junction had 7 bases not matched to a gene; V was cut back by 6 bases and J by 0 bases. CDR3 region: CASSLGDRSSYEQYF. CDR3 nucleotide sequence: TGTGCCAGCAGCCTGGGGGACAGGAGCTCCTACGAGCAGTACTTC.

This chain links TRBV10-3 with TRBJ1-5; maybe TRBD1 (5 bases). CDR1 is ENHRY and CDR2 is SYGVKD in the germline V gene. The ends were cut back, 6 bases at V and 0 bases at J, with 15 bases in the middle. The CDR3 loop spans 16 amino acids. This chain's CDR3 is CAISRDGAYSNQPQHF. The CDR3 DNA sequence: TGTGCCATCAGCCGGGACGGGGCTTATAGCAATCAGCCCCAGCATTTT.

This clonotype has just a few counts. V gene TRBV4-3 combines with J gene TRBJ2-6; D is uncertain. V was pared by 0 bases and J by 0 bases, with 6 bases between. Germline CDR1 is LGHNA and CDR2 is YSLEER. The CDR3 spans 16 residues. The CDR3 region has the DNA TGCGCCAGCAGCCAAGAAGCTGCCTCTGGGGCCAACGTCCTGACTTTC. It is translated as CASSQEAASGANVLTF.

This clonotype was counted many times. The V and J genes are TRBV11-1 and TRBJ2-3; D is perhaps TRBD2 (5 bases). Germline V lookup: CDR1 SGHAT, CDR2 FQDESV (reference sequence). This CDR3 has 14 residues. V dropped 7 bases and J dropped 5 bases, with 16 bases sitting between them. CDR3 sequence reads: CASTRDAAGDTQYF. The CDR3, as DNA: TGTGCCAGCACACGAGACGCGGCGGGAGATACGCAGTATTTT. Full variable domain (outside the CDR3, taken from reference TRBV11-1 and TRBJ2-3): EAEVAQSPRYKITEKSQAVAFWCDPISGHATLYWYRQILGQGPELLVQFQDESVVDDSQLPKDRFSAERLKGVDSTLKIQPAELGDSAMYLCASTRDAAGDTQYFGPGTRLTVL.

This clonotype was seen once. V and J are TRBV12-3 or TRBV12-4 and TRBJ1-2, with unresolved D. V shed 6 bases and J shed 4 bases, with 12 bases lying between them. The CDR3 extends over 13 amino acids. The CDR3 DNA reads as TGTGCCAGCAGAAACAGACTGGCCTATGGCTACACCTTC. Translated, it gives CASRNRLAYGYTF.

The chain joins TRBV23-1 to TRBJ2-3; D remains unclear. TRBV23-1 is marked as an open reading frame, function uncertain. Trimming shortened V by 0 bases and J by 2 bases, and 9 bases separated the two germline ends. The CDR3 is 15 residues long. The CDR3 sequence is CASSQSEKFTDTQYF. The CDR3 DNA is TGCGCCAGCAGTCAATCAGAGAAATTCACAGATACGCAGTATTTT.

The chain combines TRBV29-1 with TRBJ2-1; weak D call: TRBD2 (5 bases). The CDR3 covers 12 residues. Germline V lookup: CDR1 SQVTM, CDR2 ANQGSEA. V was shortened by 4 bases and J by 10 bases, with 14 bases between the two germline ends. This chain's CDR3 is CSVVLVAGEQFF. As DNA, the CDR3 is TGCAGCGTTGTCCTCGTGGCGGGCGAGCAGTTCTTC.

This clonotype has a count of ten or more. The chain recombines TRBV10-3 with TRBJ2-7; TRBD2 agrees at 14 bases. The V and J ends lost 6 bases and 5 bases, in that order; junction bases with no gene match: 9. The CDR3 spans 16 residues. Looked up from germline, CDR1 is ENHRY and CDR2 is SYGVKD. The CDR3 loop is CAIRGGTSGRINEQYV. In nucleotides, the CDR3 is TGTGCCATCAGGGGGGGGACTAGCGGGAGAATCAACGAGCAGTACGTC.

The rearrangement uses TRBV6-5 and TRBJ1-5; D perhaps matches TRBD1 (6 bases). Germline assignment: CDR1 MNHEY and CDR2 SVGAGI. The CDR3 is made up of 13 amino acids. Between the trimmed V and J ends, which lost 3 bases and 7 bases, there was a span of 10 bases. CDR3 coding DNA: TGTGCCAGCAGTTATTCCAGGGGCCAGCCCCAGCATTTT. As protein: CASSYSRGQPQHF.

This clonotype appeared a few times. For the CDR3, the DNA is TGTGCCAGCAGTTACCAAGAACCAGACAGGGAGCATTACGAGCAGTACTTC. It specifies CASSYQEPDREHYEQYF. The chain is built from TRBV6-5 and TRBJ2-7; 7 bases fit TRBD1. The V gene end was trimmed by 2 bases and the J gene end by 4 bases; junction bases not matched to a gene: 14. Per the germline V gene, CDR1 is MNHEY and CDR2 is SVGAGI. This CDR3 contains 17 residues.

This clonotype has more than one count but fewer than ten. The chain uses TRBV28 and TRBJ2-3; possibly TRBD1 for D (6 bases). The CDR3 runs 16 residues. The V end lost 5 bases, the J end lost 4 bases, and 19 bases lay between the germline ends. Germline-derived CDR1 and CDR2 are MDHEN and SYDVKM. CDR3 region: CASSKGVRRLADTQYF. CDR3 DNA: TGTGCCAGCAGTAAGGGGGTAAGAAGGTTGGCAGATACGCAGTATTTT.

The sample holds many counts of this clonotype. This chain connects TRBV25-1 to TRBJ2-7; the match to TRBD2 covers 10 bases. J lost 6 bases, V lost 5 bases, and 13 bases had no gene match. This CDR3 region has 16 residues. From germline, CDR1 is MGHDK and CDR2 SYGVNS. The CDR3 loop is CASSRIRSSGSGEQYF. The CDR3, as DNA: TGTGCCAGCAGTCGAATTCGGTCTAGCGGGAGTGGCGAGCAGTACTTC.

This clonotype was seen repeatedly, ten times or more. This chain joins TRBV7-2 and TRBJ1-4; 8 positions agree with TRBD1. This CDR3 is built from 17 residues. Germline trimming cut 5 bases from V and 0 bases from J; bases unmatched to any gene: 8. The germline gives CDR1 SGHTA, CDR2 FQGNSA. CDR3 amino acids: CASSITGTGATNEKLFF. The CDR3 coding sequence is TGTGCCAGCAGCATAACCGGGACAGGAGCAACTAATGAAAAACTGTTTTTT.

The chain employs TRBV4-1 and TRBJ2-3; TRBD2 aligns across 14 bases. Unmatched junction bases numbered 11, after V lost 3 bases and J lost 6 bases. This CDR3 region has 18 residues. Germline V gene data show CDR1 as MGHRA and CDR2 as YSYEKL. The CDR3 sequence is CASSQGLAGVRRGDTQYF. In DNA form, the CDR3 reads TGCGCCAGCAGCCAGGGACTAGCGGGAGTTCGCCGCGGGGATACGCAGTATTTT.

This clonotype was counted many times. The gene calls are TRBV7-2 and TRBJ2-1, with D uncertain. V was trimmed by 5 bases and J by 9 bases, leaving 17 bases between them. Germline V gives CDR1 SGHTA, CDR2 FQGNSA. The CDR3 runs to 14 residues. In nucleotides, the CDR3 is TGTGCCAGCAGCCCCCAGCCTAGTTGGAGTGAGCAGTTCTTC. Translating gives CASSPQPSWSEQFF.

The chain links TRBV4-3 to TRBJ2-5; TRBD2 agrees at 7 bases. The CDR3 has 15 residues. After removal of 0 bases from V and 4 bases from J, the junction contained 5 bases not matched to a gene. Germline V gene data show CDR1 as LGHNA and CDR2 as YSLEER. The CDR3: CASSQDIGGGETQYF. CDR3 sequence (DNA): TGCGCCAGCAGCCAAGACATTGGGGGGGGAGAGACCCAGTACTTC.

This clonotype was detected many times. The CDR3 DNA reads as TGTGCCAGCAGCTTAGGCTCTAGCGCATACTACGAGCAGTACTTC. Encoded protein: CASSLGSSAYYEQYF. The chain joins TRBV7-2 to TRBJ2-7; D is possibly TRBD2 (6 bases). The V end lost 1 base, the J end lost 3 bases, and 13 bases lay between the germline ends. The CDR3 spans 15 residues. From germline, CDR1 is SGHTA and CDR2 FQGNSA.

This clonotype showed up just a few times. The rearrangement uses TRBV27 and TRBJ1-2, with D hard to call. This CDR3 comprises 15 residues. With 0 bases removed from V and 0 bases from J, the gap between germline ends came to 8 bases. The germline V gene encodes CDR1 MNHEY and CDR2 SMNVEV (reference sequence). DNA of the CDR3: TGTGCCAGCAGTTTATCGGCCGGGGCTAACTATGGCTACACCTTC. Its protein is CASSLSAGANYGYTF.

This clonotype was seen more than once but under ten times. The rearrangement joins TRBV12-3 or TRBV12-4 to TRBJ2-3; possibly TRBD1 for D (5 bases). V lost 6 bases, J lost 1 base, and 11 bases lay in between. The CDR3 is 14 amino acids. The CDR3 nucleotides are TGTGCCAGCAGCCCCATGACAGGCACAGATACGCAGTATTTT. Translating gives CASSPMTGTDTQYF.

The V and J genes are TRBV2 and TRBJ2-2, with D unresolved. The CDR3 is made up of 14 amino acids. Trimming cost V 6 bases and J 3 bases, with 11 bases left between them. Germline V CDR1 and CDR2: SNHLY, FYNNEI. The CDR3 here is CASRKDGYTGELFF. The CDR3 DNA follows: TGTGCCAGCAGGAAGGACGGGTACACCGGGGAGCTGTTTTTT.

The chain combines TRBV15 with TRBJ1-2; no reliable D call. The CDR3 extends over 15 amino acids. V shed 0 bases and J shed 0 bases, with 8 bases lying between them. CDR1 LNHNV and CDR2 YYDKDF come from the germline V gene (reference sequence). The CDR3 sequence: CATSRDINSNYGYTF. DNA for the CDR3: TGTGCCACCAGCAGAGATATAAACTCTAACTATGGCTACACCTTC.

This clonotype was observed at least ten times. The V call is TRBV12-3 or TRBV12-4, the J call TRBJ2-3; the match to TRBD2 covers 12 bases. This CDR3 region has 17 residues. Unmatched junction bases numbered 13, after V lost 5 bases and J lost 7 bases. The CDR3: CASSTLAGGGSSNTQYF. The CDR3 DNA follows: TGTGCCAGCAGTACACTAGCGGGGGGAGGGTCCTCCAATACGCAGTATTTT.

A note on this clonotype: The junction and the germline gene differ at one end; a read error may be behind it. CDR3 sequence (DNA): TGTGCCAGCAGCACCCCCCCCTGGTGTCTCTTC. Translating it yields CASSTPPWCLF. This sequence joins TRBV7-3 and TRBJ2-4; D ambiguous. The CDR3 loop spans 11 amino acids. In germline, CDR1 is SGHTA, CDR2 FQGTGA.

At least ten counts were recorded for this clonotype. This chain uses TRBV7-2 with TRBJ2-5; 10 positions match TRBD2. This CDR3 comprises 16 residues. Germline V gives CDR1 SGHTA, CDR2 FQGNSA. V dropped 5 bases and J dropped 3; count of bases not matched to a gene: 9. The CDR3 DNA follows: TGTGCCAGCAGCCCCTCCCTAGCGGGAGCCAAAGAGACCCAGTACTTC. It encodes CASSPSLAGAKETQYF.

This clonotype was seen a handful of times. The J gene is TRBJ2-1, the V gene TRBV6-2 or TRBV6-3; TRBD2 aligns across 10 bases. V lost 2 bases and J lost 7; bases outside the gene matches: 5. This CDR3 is 15 amino acids long. Germline CDR1 is MNHEY and CDR2 is SVGEGT. The CDR3 sequence is CASSYQLAGLNEQFF. For the CDR3, the DNA is TGTGCCAGCAGTTACCAACTAGCGGGATTAAATGAGCAGTTCTTC.